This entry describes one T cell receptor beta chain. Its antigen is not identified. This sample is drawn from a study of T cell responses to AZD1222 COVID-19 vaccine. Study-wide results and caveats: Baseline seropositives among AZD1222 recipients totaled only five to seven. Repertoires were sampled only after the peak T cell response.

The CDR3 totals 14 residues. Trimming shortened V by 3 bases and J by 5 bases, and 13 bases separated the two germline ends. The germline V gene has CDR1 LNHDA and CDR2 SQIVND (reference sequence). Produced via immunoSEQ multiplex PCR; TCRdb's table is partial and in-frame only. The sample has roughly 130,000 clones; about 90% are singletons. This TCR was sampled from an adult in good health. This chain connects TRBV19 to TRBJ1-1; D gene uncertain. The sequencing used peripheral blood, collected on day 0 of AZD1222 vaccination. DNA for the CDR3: TGTGCCAGTAGTATGGGCCAACTGGGGACTGAAGCTTTCTTT. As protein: CASSMGQLGTEAFF. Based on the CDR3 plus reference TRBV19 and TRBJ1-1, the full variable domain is DGGITQSPKYLFRKEGQNVTLSCEQNLNHDAMYWYRQDPGQGLRLIYYSQIVNDFQKGDIAEGYSVSREKKESFPLTVTSAQKNPTAFYLCASSMGQLGTEAFFGQGTRLTVV.